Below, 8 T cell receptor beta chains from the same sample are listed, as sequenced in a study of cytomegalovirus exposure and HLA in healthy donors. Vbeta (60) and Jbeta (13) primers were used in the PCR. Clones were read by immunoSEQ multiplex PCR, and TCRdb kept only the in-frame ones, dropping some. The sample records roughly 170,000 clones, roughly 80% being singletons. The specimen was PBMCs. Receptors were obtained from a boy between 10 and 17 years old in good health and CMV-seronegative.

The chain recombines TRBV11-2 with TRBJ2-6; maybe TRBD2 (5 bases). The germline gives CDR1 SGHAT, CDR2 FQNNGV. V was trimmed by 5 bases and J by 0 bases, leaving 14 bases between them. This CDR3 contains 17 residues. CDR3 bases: TGTGCCAGCAGCCTCTCGCGGGCATACTCTGGGGCCAACGTCCTGACTTTC. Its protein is CASSLSRAYSGANVLTF.

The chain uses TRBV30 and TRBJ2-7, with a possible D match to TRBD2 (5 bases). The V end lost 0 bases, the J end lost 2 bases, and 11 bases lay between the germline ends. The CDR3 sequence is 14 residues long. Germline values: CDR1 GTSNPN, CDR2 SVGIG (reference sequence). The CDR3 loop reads CAWSVSGRPYEQYF. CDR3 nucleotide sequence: TGTGCCTGGAGTGTAAGCGGCAGGCCCTACGAGCAGTACTTC.

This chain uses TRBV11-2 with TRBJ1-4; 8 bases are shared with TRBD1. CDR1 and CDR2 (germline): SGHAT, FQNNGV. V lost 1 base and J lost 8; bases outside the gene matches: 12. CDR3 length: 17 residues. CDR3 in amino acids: CASSLGVGDRGYEKLFF. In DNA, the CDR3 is TGTGCCAGCAGCTTAGGAGTAGGCGACAGGGGATACGAAAAACTGTTTTTT.

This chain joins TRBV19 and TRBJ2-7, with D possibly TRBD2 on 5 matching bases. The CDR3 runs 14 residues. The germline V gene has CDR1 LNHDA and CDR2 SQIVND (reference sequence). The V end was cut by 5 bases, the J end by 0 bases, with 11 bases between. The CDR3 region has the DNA TGTGCCAGTAGTCCGAGGGCAGACTCCTACGAGCAGTACTTC. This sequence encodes CASSPRADSYEQYF.

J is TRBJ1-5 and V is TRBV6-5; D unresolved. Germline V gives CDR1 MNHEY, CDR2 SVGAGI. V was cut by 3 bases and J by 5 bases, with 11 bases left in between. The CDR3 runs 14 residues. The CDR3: CASSYGGQHQPQHF. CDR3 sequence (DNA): TGTGCCAGCAGTTATGGTGGGCAGCATCAGCCCCAGCATTTT.

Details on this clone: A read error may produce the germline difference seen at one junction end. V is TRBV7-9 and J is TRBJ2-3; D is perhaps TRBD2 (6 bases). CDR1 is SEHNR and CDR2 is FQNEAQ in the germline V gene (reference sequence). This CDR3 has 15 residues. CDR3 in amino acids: CSSTPGGATTDTQYF. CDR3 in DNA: TGTTCCAGTACCCCTGGAGGGGCCACTACAGATACGCAGTATTTT.

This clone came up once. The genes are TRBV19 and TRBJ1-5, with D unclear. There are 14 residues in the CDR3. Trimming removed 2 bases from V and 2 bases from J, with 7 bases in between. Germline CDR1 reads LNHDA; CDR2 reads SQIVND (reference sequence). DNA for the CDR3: TGTGCCAGTAGTATATCTGGAGGCAATCAGCCCCAGCATTTT. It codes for CASSISGGNQPQHF.

CDR3: CSVRSGVSSYNEQFF. CDR3 sequence (DNA): TGCAGCGTCCGCAGCGGGGTTAGCTCCTACAATGAGCAGTTCTTC. The genes are TRBV29-1 and TRBJ2-1; 7 positions agree with TRBD2. Germline assignment: CDR1 SQVTM and CDR2 ANQGSEA. The CDR3 consists of 15 residues. V gave up 6 bases and J gave up 0 bases; unmatched junction bases: 8.